The rows below give T cell receptor beta chains drawn from one sample of a study of blood T cell repertoires in COVID-19. Only in-frame clones appear in the TCRdb table, and some are missing; sequencing was by immunoSEQ multiplex PCR. The sample comprises 300,000 to 400,000 clones, 85% to 90% of which are singletons, and about 6% rests with the top ten. The sequenced material came from peripheral blood. The source of these receptors is a woman aged 50 to 60 with COVID-19, enrolled during active disease. Both conserved end residues are trimmed from each CDR3. The order of the fields is V gene, CDR3 protein.

v_call: TRBV2; cdr3_aa: ASSEALGQYNSPLH
v_call: TRBV5-4; cdr3_aa: ASSSPLGVYGEAF
v_call: TRBV7-9; cdr3_aa: ASSLGLVSRDTEAF
v_call: TRBV20-1; cdr3_aa: SASQGGNTEAF
v_call: TRBV7-6; cdr3_aa: ASSLGPAGAGGETQY
v_call: TRBV7-2; cdr3_aa: ASSNRGADTQY
v_call: TRBV4-2; cdr3_aa: ASSQDWDSSYEQY
v_call: TRBV19; cdr3_aa: ASSIAGTSMTYEQY
v_call: TRBV7-2; cdr3_aa: ASSLGRGKGRETQY
v_call: TRBV20-1; cdr3_aa: SASTGGYLY
v_call: TRBV6-5; cdr3_aa: ASRVSLADNEQF
v_call: TRBV7-2; cdr3_aa: ASSNRAGGETQY
v_call: TRBV5-5; cdr3_aa: ASSLSLAGGGSKNIQY
v_call: TRBV10-2; cdr3_aa: ASSGLAGVTYEQY
v_call: TRBV30; cdr3_aa: AWSEREPYEQF
v_call: TRBV28; cdr3_aa: ASSNPGQGYNEQF
v_call: TRBV19; cdr3_aa: ASSIAPSTGADQPQH
v_call: TRBV2; cdr3_aa: ASRRHENTEAF
v_call: TRBV13; cdr3_aa: ASIGGGQETQY
v_call: TRBV9; cdr3_aa: ASTEGTYTGELF
v_call: TRBV5-4; cdr3_aa: ASSLPGTGGYEQY
v_call: TRBV6-2/TRBV6-3; cdr3_aa: ASSFVRLAGGTYEQY
v_call: TRBV6-5; cdr3_aa: ASSYGRTGVIQQY
v_call: TRBV12-3/TRBV12-4; cdr3_aa: ASTGGYEQY
v_call: TRBV7-2; cdr3_aa: ASSSGHSSYEQY
v_call: TRBV4-1; cdr3_aa: ASSADSSGMTGELF
v_call: TRBV18; cdr3_aa: ASSSDRDAEAF
v_call: TRBV19; cdr3_aa: ASSHLTWPGASAGVSYNEQF
v_call: TRBV5-1; cdr3_aa: ASSFSSGSGDTQY
v_call: TRBV28; cdr3_aa: ASRPGTGVRAGANVLT
v_call: TRBV12-3/TRBV12-4; cdr3_aa: AGQGKGTEAF
v_call: TRBV27; cdr3_aa: ASSFGTGGNNEQF
v_call: TRBV6-4; cdr3_aa: ASSERSGGAGPQH
v_call: TRBV9; cdr3_aa: ASSLRTENTGELF
v_call: TRBV5-6; cdr3_aa: ASSPGTGGAYGYT
v_call: TRBV5-4; cdr3_aa: ASSNYYTGELF
v_call: TRBV6-5; cdr3_aa: ASSLSQINQPQH
v_call: TRBV11-2; cdr3_aa: ASSSSRSGRDEQF
v_call: TRBV11-2; cdr3_aa: ASSWTDENYGYT
v_call: TRBV27; cdr3_aa: ASSRDQGVSYNEQF
v_call: TRBV19; cdr3_aa: ASSRRGDSNTGELF
v_call: TRBV7-2; cdr3_aa: ASSPTGSGANVLT
v_call: TRBV5-1; cdr3_aa: ASSSTPGAYEQY
v_call: TRBV5-1; cdr3_aa: ASSADRGEAYEQY
v_call: TRBV7-9; cdr3_aa: ASSFGDRVSDTQY
v_call: TRBV5-1; cdr3_aa: ASSRAYEQY
v_call: TRBV7-9; cdr3_aa: ASSLVSGGSNQPQH
v_call: TRBV5-5; cdr3_aa: ASSLRAGYSGNTIY
v_call: TRBV7-2; cdr3_aa: ASSLAVYSNQPQH
v_call: TRBV5-1; cdr3_aa: ASSLARTSGSNEQF
v_call: TRBV7-9; cdr3_aa: ASSSTPSGVYNEQF
v_call: TRBV3-1/TRBV3-2; cdr3_aa: ASRGTKSSYNSPLH
v_call: TRBV6-6; cdr3_aa: ASSHSGTSGRGEQY
v_call: TRBV21-1; cdr3_aa: ASRGPRGLSYYGYT
v_call: TRBV13; cdr3_aa: ASSLGLPGGAYEQY
v_call: TRBV27; cdr3_aa: ASSIDRDRVGYT
v_call: TRBV20-1; cdr3_aa: SAKGVGEQY
v_call: TRBV11-2; cdr3_aa: ASSLPRLMDTEAF